This T cell receptor beta chain is from a study of blood T cell repertoires in COVID-19. Study details: Whether acute or convalescent, the COVID-19 samples came from the United States, Italy and Spain. T cells, B-cell-depleted T cells, or PBMCs provided the cDNA or gDNA that served as material.

In the original processing: Reference gene primers were amplified, and this amplification served to estimate nucleated cell counts. Clones were read by immunoSEQ multiplex PCR, and TCRdb kept only the in-frame ones, dropping some. V and J calls and clone size follow that table, whereas D and trimming were derived from the DNA. The sample lists 200,000 to 250,000 clones; roughly 81% were seen once. The V gene lost 1 base and the J gene lost 0 bases, with 10 bases spanning the gap. The V gene's germline CDR1 is MNHNS and CDR2 SASEGT. The CDR3 is made up of 15 amino acids. Sequencing input: peripheral blood. The chain couples TRBV6-1 to TRBJ2-7, with D perhaps TRBD1 (6 bases). The clonotype comes from a man between 50 and 59 years old who had recovered from COVID-19. The CDR3 protein is CASSEETGSSYEQYF. CDR3 in DNA: TGTGCCAGCAGTGAAGAAACAGGGAGCTCCTACGAGCAGTACTTC.